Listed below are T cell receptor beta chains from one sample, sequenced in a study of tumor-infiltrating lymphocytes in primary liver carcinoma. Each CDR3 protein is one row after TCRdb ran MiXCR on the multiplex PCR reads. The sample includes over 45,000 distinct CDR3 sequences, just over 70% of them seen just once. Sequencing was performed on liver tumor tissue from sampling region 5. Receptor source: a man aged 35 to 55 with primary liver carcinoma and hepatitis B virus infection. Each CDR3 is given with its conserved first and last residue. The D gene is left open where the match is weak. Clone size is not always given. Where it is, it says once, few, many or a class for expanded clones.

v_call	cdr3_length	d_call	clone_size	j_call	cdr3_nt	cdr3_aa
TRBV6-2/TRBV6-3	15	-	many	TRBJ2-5	TGTGCCAGCAGTTATATGACTGGGACGTTGGAGACCCAGTACTTC	CASSYMTGTLETQYF
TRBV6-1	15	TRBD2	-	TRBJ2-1	TGTGCCGGCAACATGGGACTAGCAGAATTCAATGAGCAGTTCTTC	CAGNMGLAEFNEQFF
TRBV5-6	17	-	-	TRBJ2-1	TGTGCCAGCAGCTCACGGTACAGCCTCAGCTCCTACAATGAGCAGTTCTTC	CASSSRYSLSSYNEQFF
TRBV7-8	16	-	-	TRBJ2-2	TGTGCCAGCAGCTTAGTAGGGGTGGCGAACACCGGGGAGCTCTTTTTT	CASSLVGVANTGELFF
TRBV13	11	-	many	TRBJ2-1	TGTGCCAGCAGCGACAGGAATGAGCAGTTCTTC	CASSDRNEQFF
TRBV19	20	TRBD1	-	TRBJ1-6	TGTGCCAATAGTGTCCGCCCCGGGACAGGGGCGCGATCCTATAATTCACCCCTCCACTTT	CANSVRPGTGARSYNSPLHF
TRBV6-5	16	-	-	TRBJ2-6	TGTGCCAGTAGGGCAGGGAACAGACCCGGGGCCAACGTCCTGACTTTC	CASRAGNRPGANVLTF
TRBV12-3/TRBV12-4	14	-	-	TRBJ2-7	TGTGCCAGCAGTTTAAATGGGGGCTCCTACGAGCAGTATTTC	CASSLNGGSYEQYF
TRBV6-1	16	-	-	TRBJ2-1	TGTGTCAGCAGTGCGCACCGGGACGGGGCGTACAATGGGCAGTTCTTC	CVSSAHRDGAYNGQFF
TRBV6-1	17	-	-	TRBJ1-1	TGTGCCAACAGTGACCGGGACACTGACTTCGGATATGGTGAAGCTTTCTTT	CANSDRDTDFGYGEAFF
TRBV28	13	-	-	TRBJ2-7	TGTGCCAGCAGTTTTGGGGGACTCTACGAGCAGTACTTC	CASSFGGLYEQYF
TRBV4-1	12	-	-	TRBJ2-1	TGCGCCGGCAGCCAAGCAGGAACCGAGCGGTTCTTC	CAGSQAGTERFF
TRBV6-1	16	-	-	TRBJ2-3	TGTGCCAGCAGTGGAAACCCCAATCCTGAGTTAGATACGCAATATTTT	CASSGNPNPELDTQYF
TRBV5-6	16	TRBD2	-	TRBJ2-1	TGTGCCAGCAGCTTGGAGACTAGCGGCGGCATCAGTGAGCTGTCCTTC	CASSLETSGGISELSF
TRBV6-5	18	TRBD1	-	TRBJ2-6	TGTGCCAGCACTCTTTGGACAGGGATGAAAGCTGTTGCCAACGTCCTGACTTTC	CASTLWTGMKAVANVLTF
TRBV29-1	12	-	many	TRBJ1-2	TGCAGCGTTGAAGAGGGGGGGTATGGCTACACCTTC	CSVEEGGYGYTF
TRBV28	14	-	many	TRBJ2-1	TGTGCCAGCCGGGGATACGGTCCCTACAATGAGCAGTTCTTC	CASRGYGPYNEQFF
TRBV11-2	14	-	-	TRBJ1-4	TGTGCCGGCAGCTTAGTGGTTGGGGACGAAAAACTGTTTTTC	CAGSLVVGDEKLFF
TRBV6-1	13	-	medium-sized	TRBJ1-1	TGTGCCAGCAGGATACTTGGGAACACTGAAGCTTTCTTT	CASRILGNTEAFF
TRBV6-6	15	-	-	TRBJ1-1	TGTGGCAGCAGGAAAGAGGGGGTTTCGAACACTGAAACTTTCTTT	CGSRKEGVSNTETFF
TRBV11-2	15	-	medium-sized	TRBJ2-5	TGTGCCAGCAGATCCCGGGACTCGGCCCAAGAGACCCAGTACTTC	CASRSRDSAQETQYF
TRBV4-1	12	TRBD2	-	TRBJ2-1	TGCGCCAACAACCAAGCGGGAGGTGAGCAGTTCTTC	CANNQAGGEQFF
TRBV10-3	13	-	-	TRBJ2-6	TGTGCCATCGGGGTCTCTGGTGCCTACGTCCTGACTTTC	CAIGVSGAYVLTF
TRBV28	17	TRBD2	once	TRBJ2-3	TGTGCCAGCAGTAGGGGACTAGCGGGAATAGCCACAGATACGCAGTATTTT	CASSRGLAGIATDTQYF
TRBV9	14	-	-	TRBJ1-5	TGTGCCAGCAGCGTAGGGGCCGTAAATCAGCCCCAGCATTTT	CASSVGAVNQPQHF
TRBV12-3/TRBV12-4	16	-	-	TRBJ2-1	TGTGCCAGCAGTTCCCTGACTAGTGGGAGGCCGGATGAGCAGTCCTTC	CASSSLTSGRPDEQSF
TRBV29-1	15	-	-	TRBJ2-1	TGCAGTGTGGGGCCTCCTTCCAACTCCTACAATGAGCAGATCTTC	CSVGPPSNSYNEQIF
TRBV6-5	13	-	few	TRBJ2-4	TGTGCCAGCAGCCAAATACTGCTAGGGGTTCAGTACTTC	CASSQILLGVQYF
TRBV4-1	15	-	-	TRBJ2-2	TGCGTCAGCAGCCAATCTAGTGGGAACACCGGGGAGCTGTTTTTT	CVSSQSSGNTGELFF
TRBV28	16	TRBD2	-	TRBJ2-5	TGTCCCAGCAGTTTTCGCATCGGGAGGCTGCAAGAGACCCAGTACTTC	CPSSFRIGRLQETQYF
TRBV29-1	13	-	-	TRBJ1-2	TGCAGCGTGGGCATGTCGGGGGCATTTGGCTACACCTTC	CSVGMSGAFGYTF
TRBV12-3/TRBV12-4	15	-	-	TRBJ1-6	TGTGCTGGCAGTTCCACGACAGGACGTAATTCACCCCTCCACTTT	CAGSSTTGRNSPLHF
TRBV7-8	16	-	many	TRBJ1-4	TGTGCCAGCAGCTTATCCCGGGATTGGCAAAATGAAAAACTGTTTTTT	CASSLSRDWQNEKLFF
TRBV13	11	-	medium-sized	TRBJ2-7	TGTGCCAGCAGCTTAGGACAGGGTCAGTACTTC	CASSLGQGQYF
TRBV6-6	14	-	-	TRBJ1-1	TGTACCAGCAGTTACCCACTCCTCGGAACTGAAGCTTTCTTT	CTSSYPLLGTEAFF
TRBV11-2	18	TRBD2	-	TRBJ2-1	TGTGCCAGTAGCCGTACAGAAGGGAGATTAGCGGGGTCCAATGAGCAGTTCTTC	CASSRTEGRLAGSNEQFF
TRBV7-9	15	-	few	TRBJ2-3	TGTGCCAGCAGCTTAGCCGGCGGTAGGACAGATATGCAGTATTTT	CASSLAGGRTDMQYF
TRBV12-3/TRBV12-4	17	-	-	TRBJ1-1	TGTACCAGCAGTTCAGCCTGGGGGACATCAATGAACGCTGAAGCTTTCTTT	CTSSSAWGTSMNAEAFF